The clone carrying this T cell receptor (beta chain) occurred many times. The antigen is undetermined. The time point is: sample taken at primary tumor resection. These data originate in a study of spatial heterogeneity in lung cancer. Study observations and caveats: Counts of expanded intratumoral alpha and beta TCRs tracked tumor mutation counts.

The V end lost 2 bases, the J end lost 9 bases, and 14 bases lay between the germline ends. Germline CDR1 MNHEY, CDR2 SMNVEV (reference sequence). There are 13 residues in the CDR3. Each CDR3 protein gets one entry after TCRdb re-called the 5' RACE reads with MiXCR. The table lists roughly 7,700 distinct CDR3 sequences, about an eighth of them singletons. The chain employs TRBV27 and TRBJ2-7; no clear D gene. This receptor was identified in a male donor with early-stage non-small cell lung cancer. Sequenced here: lung tumor tissue, sampled at surgery. The CDR3 protein is CASSLLAPPGQYF. DNA for the CDR3: TGTGCCAGCAGTTTACTCGCTCCCCCAGGGCAGTACTTC.